This T cell receptor beta chain was captured by sequencing in a study of blood T cell repertoires in COVID-19. For the study at large: Nucleic acid was either cDNA or gDNA, and it came from T cells, B-cell-depleted T cells, or PBMCs.

In the source study's methods: Estimated nucleated cell counts came from reference gene primer amplification. Generated by immunoSEQ multiplex PCR, the TCRdb table keeps only in-frame clones and is missing some. That table furnishes V, J and clone size, whereas the DNA furnished D and trimming. The sample consists of under 200,000 clones, roughly four fifths of them appearing once. V was pared by 5 bases and J by 7 bases, with 12 bases between. This CDR3 has 14 residues. Germline CDR1 is MDHEN and CDR2 is SYDVKM. The receptor was isolated from a woman in her 30s with acute or convalescent COVID-19. The sequencing sample was made of peripheral blood. The chain is built from TRBV28 and TRBJ1-6; the D gene is possibly TRBD1 (6 bases). The CDR3 region has the DNA TGTGCCAGCAGTCCAGGGGCAGGGAATTCACCCCTCCACTTT. Protein sequence: CASSPGAGNSPLHF.